This entry lists 24 T cell receptor beta chains sequenced from one sample in a study of blood T cell repertoires in COVID-19. Clones were read by immunoSEQ multiplex PCR, and TCRdb kept only the in-frame ones, dropping some. The repertoire holds 190,000 or so clones, roughly 82% seen once, with approximately 12% in the top ten. Specimen: PBMCs or T cells enriched from blood (not recorded which). Every receptor here comes from a man in his forties or fifties who had recovered from COVID-19.

The J gene is TRBJ2-2, the V gene TRBV28; weak D call: TRBD1 (6 bases). The CDR3 has 16 residues. The V end lost 2 bases, the J end lost 1 base, and 11 bases lay between the germline ends. Looked up from germline, CDR1 is MDHEN and CDR2 is SYDVKM. The CDR3 DNA reads as TGTGCCAGCAGTTTAGCCGGACAGCGGAACACCGGGGAGCTGTTTTTT. Its protein product is CASSLAGQRNTGELFF.

The chain joins TRBV30 to TRBJ2-7; D uncertain. This CDR3 has 12 residues. The V and J ends lost 0 bases and 3 bases respectively, with 6 bases between them. Germline assignment: CDR1 GTSNPN and CDR2 SVGIG (reference sequence). CDR3 region: CAWSVAGYEQYF. For the CDR3, the DNA is TGTGCCTGGAGTGTAGCAGGCTACGAGCAGTACTTC.

The chain employs TRBV28 and TRBJ2-7, with 10 bases fitting TRBD2. With 3 bases clipped from V and 5 bases from J, the junction kept 4 bases outside the gene matches. This CDR3 spans 14 amino acids. Germline assignment: CDR1 MDHEN and CDR2 SYDVKM. Here the CDR3 DNA reads TGTGCCAGCAGTTTTCTAGCGGGAGAGGACGAGCAGTACTTC. This gives the protein CASSFLAGEDEQYF.

This clone was counted only a few times. The chain combines TRBV6-2 or TRBV6-3 with TRBJ1-1; no definite D call. The V end was cut by 6 bases, the J end by 5 bases, with 10 bases between. The CDR3 totals 12 residues. CDR1 MNHEY and CDR2 SVGEGT come from the germline V gene. CDR3 protein: CASSHIHTEAFF. DNA for the CDR3: TGTGCCAGCAGCCACATTCATACTGAAGCTTTCTTT.

DNA of the CDR3: TGTGCCAGTAGTATAGGAGGGGTAGCGGAGCAGCCCCAGCATTTT. Its protein product is CASSIGGVAEQPQHF. The chain employs TRBV19 and TRBJ1-5, with D possibly matching TRBD1 (5 bases). V lost 1 base and J lost 7, with 14 bases in between. The germline CDR1 and CDR2 sequences are LNHDA and SQIVND (reference sequence). The CDR3 covers 15 residues.

V and J are TRBV11-1 and TRBJ1-6; a weak D match, TRBD1 (5 bases). Germline CDR1 reads SGHAT; CDR2 reads FQDESV (reference sequence). Trimming took off 5 bases at V and 8 bases at J, with 13 bases between the two ends. The CDR3 is made up of 14 amino acids. The chain's CDR3 is CASSQSGNDSPLHF. CDR3 nucleotides: TGTGCCAGCAGCCAATCAGGGAATGATTCACCCCTCCACTTT.

This clone was counted a few times. The J gene is TRBJ2-1, the V gene TRBV2; possible D gene TRBD1, 6 bases. V shed 9 bases and J shed 6 bases, with 15 bases lying between them. CDR1 and CDR2 from the germline V gene are SNHLY and FYNNEI. The CDR3 consists of 13 residues. DNA for the CDR3: TGTGCCAGTACCGCCGGGACAAGCAATGAGCAGTTCTTC. Protein sequence: CASTAGTSNEQFF. Looking up the rest from reference TRBV2 and TRBJ2-1 gives the full variable domain: EPEVTQTPSHQVTQMGQEVILRCVPISNHLYFYWYRQILGQKVEFLVSFYNNEISEKSEIFDDQFSVERPDGSNFTLKIRSTKLEDSAMYFCASTAGTSNEQFFGPGTRLTVL.

This clone occurred a few times. The rearrangement joins TRBV30 to TRBJ1-5; D is possibly TRBD1 (5 bases). The CDR3 runs 18 residues. V dropped 0 bases and J dropped 0 bases, with 18 bases sitting between them. Germline values: CDR1 GTSNPN, CDR2 SVGIG (reference sequence). CDR3 DNA: TGTGCCTGGAGTGTCGGCAGGGACTTTTTTTATAGCAATCAGCCCCAGCATTTT. It codes for CAWSVGRDFFYSNQPQHF.

This rearrangement joins TRBV6-6 to TRBJ2-1; the D gene is possibly TRBD2 (5 bases). Trimming cost V 0 bases and J 16 bases, with 16 bases left between them. Germline CDR1 and CDR2: MNHNY and SVGAGI (reference sequence). The CDR3 loop spans 13 amino acids. CDR3 nucleotide sequence: TGTGCCAGCAGTTACTCCCTGGACTCCTGGGGTTTCTTC. Its translation: CASSYSLDSWGFF.

The chain joins TRBV5-1 to TRBJ2-3, with 7 bases lining up with TRBD2. Trimming took 5 bases from V and 2 from J; bases not matched to a gene: 11. Germline values: CDR1 SGHRS, CDR2 YFSETQ. The length of the CDR3 is 16 residues. This chain's CDR3 is CASRPSGTPITDTQYF. In DNA, the CDR3 is TGCGCCAGCAGGCCGAGCGGGACCCCGATCACAGATACGCAGTATTTT.

This chain connects TRBV5-1 to TRBJ2-1, with D possibly matching TRBD2 (6 bases). In germline, CDR1 is SGHRS, CDR2 YFSETQ. This CDR3 comprises 16 residues. Trimming shortened V by 3 bases and J by 1 base, and 14 bases separated the two germline ends. The CDR3 nucleotides are TGCGCCAGCAGCTCCCTAGCGTTCACATCCTACAATGAGCAGTTCTTC. Translation gives CASSSLAFTSYNEQFF.

The V call is TRBV7-9, the J call TRBJ2-7; no clear D. Trimming cost V 3 bases and J 3 bases, with 6 bases left between them. Germline V gene lookup returns CDR1 SEHNR and CDR2 FQNEAQ (reference sequence). The CDR3 is made up of 12 amino acids. CDR3 sequence: CASSFHSYEQYF. CDR3 in DNA: TGTGCCAGCAGCTTCCACAGCTACGAGCAGTACTTC.

V and J are TRBV27 and TRBJ1-1; D is unclear. Looked up from germline, CDR1 is MNHEY and CDR2 is SMNVEV (reference sequence). V was cut by 2 bases and J by 0 bases, with 10 bases left in between. The CDR3 sequence is 15 residues long. CDR3 DNA sequence: TGTGCCAGCAGTTTACTTTCTCGGGTGAACACTGAAGCTTTCTTT. Its translation: CASSLLSRVNTEAFF.

The chain uses TRBV7-8 and TRBJ2-2, with 7 nucleotides matching TRBD1. Germline V lookup: CDR1 SGHVS, CDR2 FQNEAQ. J lost 0 bases, V lost 5 bases, and 3 bases had no gene match. This CDR3 has 15 residues. The CDR3 loop is CASSRTGANTGELFF. CDR3 DNA: TGTGCCAGCAGCCGGACAGGAGCGAACACCGGGGAGCTGTTTTTT.

The chain couples TRBV19 to TRBJ2-1, with D possibly being TRBD1 (5 bases). This CDR3 comprises 13 residues. The germline V gene has CDR1 LNHDA and CDR2 SQIVND (reference sequence). The V end lost 6 bases, the J end lost 8 bases, and 14 bases lay between the germline ends. This CDR3 is CASSPREVYEQFF. CDR3 coding DNA: TGTGCCAGTAGCCCCAGGGAAGTGTATGAGCAGTTCTTC.

The chain recombines TRBV11-2 with TRBJ1-3; tentatively, D is TRBD1 (5 bases). The germline gives CDR1 SGHAT, CDR2 FQNNGV. The CDR3 totals 17 residues. V was cut by 5 bases and J by 0 bases, with 17 bases left in between. The chain's CDR3 is CASSPGVDGYSGNTIYF. CDR3 DNA: TGTGCCAGCAGCCCGGGGGTGGACGGTTACTCTGGAAACACCATATATTTT.

Remarks on this clone: Within the sample, other DNA sequences also encode this same CDR3. The chain uses TRBV18 and TRBJ1-5; D not certain. Germline CDR1 KGHSH, CDR2 LQKENI. The V end lost 2 bases, the J end lost 2 bases, and 4 bases lay between the germline ends. The CDR3 runs 13 residues. The CDR3 loop reads CASSPAGNQPQHF. The CDR3 DNA reads TGTGCCAGCTCACCAGCAGGCAATCAGCCCCAGCATTTT.

V and J are TRBV19 and TRBJ2-7; 8 bases map to TRBD2. This CDR3 is built from 16 residues. The ends lost 3 bases at V and 1 base at J; junction bases unmatched: 8. Germline assignment: CDR1 LNHDA and CDR2 SQIVND (reference sequence). CDR3 loop: CASSIFSGTDSYEQYF. In DNA form, the CDR3 reads TGTGCCAGTAGTATTTTTAGCGGGACTGATTCCTACGAGCAGTACTTC.

This clone is a singleton in its sample. The V gene is TRBV7-2, the J gene TRBJ1-2; unclear D gene. Per the germline V gene, CDR1 is SGHTA and CDR2 is FQGNSA. The CDR3 runs 16 residues. Trimming pared 1 base from V and 4 bases from J, leaving 16 bases between. The CDR3 sequence: CASSLEKNSRGYGYTF. Written as DNA, the CDR3 is TGTGCCAGCAGCTTAGAAAAAAACAGCCGGGGCTATGGCTACACCTTC.

The rearrangement uses TRBV30 and TRBJ1-1; D perhaps matches TRBD1 (5 bases). CDR1 GTSNPN and CDR2 SVGIG come from the germline V gene (reference sequence). Trimming shortened V by 0 bases and J by 0 bases, and 8 bases separated the two germline ends. The CDR3 runs to 14 residues. CDR3 sequence reads: CAWSVGQVNTEAFF. CDR3 in DNA: TGTGCCTGGAGTGTAGGACAAGTGAACACTGAAGCTTTCTTT.

For the CDR3, the DNA is TGTGCCAGCAGTTTAGGGGACAGACACAATCAGCCCCAGCATTTT. Translated, it gives CASSLGDRHNQPQHF. The chain combines TRBV28 with TRBJ1-5; 7 bases align to TRBD1. J was trimmed by 3 bases and V by 2 bases; bases with no gene match: 4. Per germline, CDR1 MDHEN and CDR2 SYDVKM. CDR3 size: 15 residues. The entire variable domain, with the rest obtained from reference TRBV28 and TRBJ1-5, is as follows: DVKVTQSSRYLVKRTGEKVFLECVQDMDHENMFWYRQDPGLGLRLIYFSYDVKMKEKGDIPEGYSVSREKKERFSLILESASTNQTSMYLCASSLGDRHNQPQHFGDGTRLSIL.

This clone was seen just once. The chain links TRBV6-2 or TRBV6-3 to TRBJ2-7; weak D call: TRBD1 (6 bases). Germline CDR1 reads MNHEY; CDR2 reads SVGEGT. CDR3 length: 13 residues. V was pared by 8 bases and J by 1 base, with 12 bases between. The CDR3 region is CASRPGQSYEQYV. DNA for the CDR3: TGTGCCAGCCGCCCTGGACAGTCCTACGAGCAGTACGTC.

Of note for this clone: The sample contains more than one DNA sequence encoding this CDR3. This sequence joins TRBV6-4 and TRBJ2-1; 7 positions agree with TRBD2. V shed 2 bases and J 4 bases; nucleotides not matched to a gene: 5. This CDR3 comprises 15 residues. Germline-derived CDR1 and CDR2 are MRHNA and SNTAGT. As DNA, the CDR3 is TGTGCCAGCAGTGACCGGGCGGGAGCTTACAATGAGCAGTTCTTC. Its protein product is CASSDRAGAYNEQFF.

The V call is TRBV24-1, the J call TRBJ2-3, with 10 bases identical to TRBD2. J was trimmed by 4 bases and V by 1 base; bases with no gene match: 10. This CDR3 region has 18 residues. CDR1 and CDR2 (germline): KGHDR, SFDVKD. CDR3 amino acids: CATSDFSRLAGGPDTQYF. CDR3 bases: TGTGCCACCAGTGATTTTTCCCGTTTAGCGGGAGGCCCAGATACGCAGTATTTT.